Listed here is a single T cell receptor beta chain. The germline V gene encodes CDR1 GTSNPN and CDR2 SVGIG (reference sequence). This CDR3 region has 14 residues. Trimming pared 1 base from V and 7 bases from J, leaving 13 bases between. The data were produced by immunoSEQ multiplex PCR, yet TCRdb's version contains in-frame clones alone and is incomplete. The profile shows approximately 250,000 clones, around nine tenths of them singletons. This specimen belongs to a study of blood T cell repertoires in COVID-19. This chain links TRBV30 with TRBJ1-4, with D tentatively TRBD1 (6 bases). This TCR derives from a woman in her fifties or sixties with COVID-19, enrolled during active disease. The sequenced sample consisted of peripheral blood. The CDR3 DNA follows: TGTGCCTGGAGTGAGGGGGGGGAAGGTGAAAAACTGTTTTTT. Amino acid sequence: CAWSEGGEGEKLFF.